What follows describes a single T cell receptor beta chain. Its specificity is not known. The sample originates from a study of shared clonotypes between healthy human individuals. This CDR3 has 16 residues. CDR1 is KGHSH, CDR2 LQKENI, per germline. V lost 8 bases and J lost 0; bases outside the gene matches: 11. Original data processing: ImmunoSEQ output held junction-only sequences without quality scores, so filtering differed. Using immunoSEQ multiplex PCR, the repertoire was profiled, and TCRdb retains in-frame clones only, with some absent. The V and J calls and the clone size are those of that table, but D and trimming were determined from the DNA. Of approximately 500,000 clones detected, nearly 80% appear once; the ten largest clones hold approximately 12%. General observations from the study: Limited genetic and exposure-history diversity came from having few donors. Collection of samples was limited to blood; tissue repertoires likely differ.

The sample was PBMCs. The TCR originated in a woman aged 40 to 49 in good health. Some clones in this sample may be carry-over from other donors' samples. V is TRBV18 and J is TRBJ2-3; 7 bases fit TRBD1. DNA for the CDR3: TGTGCCAGCCAGCCGGGACAGACCATAAGCACAGATACGCAGTATTTT. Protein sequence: CASQPGQTISTDTQYF.